The 27 T cell receptor beta chains in this list originate from one sample, sequenced in a study of T-cell memory formation after mild COVID-19 (dated by TCRdb to about 2021). The method behind the library was 5' RACE. The sequencer was an Illumina NovaSeq 6000. TCRdb cleaned the public reads at Q25 with fastp, built clones with MiXCR and kept in-frame beta chains. Each entry merges the rows of one CDR3 protein and shows their most common DNA and genes. The sample table records 290,000 or so distinct CDR3 sequences; just under 20% of these occur just once. The biggest ten clones account for around a fifth of the sample. Sequencing used PBMCs or a T cell subset sorted from them (not recorded which). These receptors were collected from a man in his late teens or twenties who had mild COVID-19 (a few samples of this study predate the infection). The sample titles of this study are shuffled in the database, so cell type and time point are left out; the donor was told from shared clones.

The CDR3 loop is CASSRTVGRGEQYV. The DNA of the CDR3 is TGTGCCAGCAGTCGGACAGTCGGGCGAGGAGAGCAGTACGTC. The V and J genes are TRBV6-2 or TRBV6-3 and TRBJ2-7, with a weak D call TRBD1 (6 bases). Germline-derived CDR1 and CDR2 are MNHEY and SVGEGT. The CDR3 consists of 14 residues. V dropped 5 bases and J dropped 7 bases, with 18 bases sitting between them.

The sample holds a few counts of this clonotype. Here the CDR3 DNA reads TGTGCCAGCAGCTTAAGACTAGCGGGGTACCAAGAGACCCAGTACTTC. It codes for CASSLRLAGYQETQYF. V is TRBV7-2 and J is TRBJ2-5; 11 nucleotides match TRBD2. Germline V gene data show CDR1 as SGHTA and CDR2 as FQGNSA. After removal of 2 bases from V and 0 bases from J, the junction contained 2 bases not matched to a gene. This CDR3 contains 16 residues. Full variable domain (remainder filled in from reference TRBV7-2 and TRBJ2-5): GAGVSQSPSNKVTEKGKDVELRCDPISGHTALYWYRQSLGQGLEFLIYFQGNSAPDKSGLPSDRFSAERTGGSVSTLTIQRTQQEDSAVYLCASSLRLAGYQETQYFGPGTRLLVL.

This chain joins TRBV28 and TRBJ1-1, with 9 bases matching TRBD1. The CDR3 has 15 amino acids. The germline V gene encodes CDR1 MDHEN and CDR2 SYDVKM. V lost 4 bases to trimming and J lost 5 bases; unmatched junction nucleotides: 8. CDR3 protein: CASSSPGQGWTEAFF. The CDR3 nucleotides read TGTGCCAGCAGTTCACCGGGACAGGGTTGGACTGAAGCTTTCTTT.

V gene TRBV12-3 or TRBV12-4 combines with J gene TRBJ2-5; D may be TRBD2 (7 bases). The CDR3 has 13 amino acids. Trimming pared 6 bases from V and 5 bases from J, leaving 13 bases between. The CDR3 protein is CASSGGRRETQYF. CDR3 DNA: TGTGCCAGCAGCGGGGGGCGCAGGGAGACCCAGTACTTC.

The V gene is TRBV5-1, the J gene TRBJ2-7, with D possibly TRBD2 on 5 matching bases. Trimming took off 5 bases at V and 0 bases at J, with 6 bases between the two ends. The CDR3 is 12 residues long. Germline CDR1 reads SGHRS; CDR2 reads YFSETQ. The CDR3 loop reads CASRAGSYEQYF. The DNA of the CDR3 is TGCGCCAGCAGGGCGGGCTCCTACGAGCAGTACTTC.

In its sample, this clonotype was seen many times. V is TRBV7-9 and J is TRBJ2-3, with TRBD2 as a possible D gene (5 bases). Trimming left V 5 bases short and J 4 bases short, with 16 bases between. Germline lookup yields CDR1 SEHNR and CDR2 FQNEAQ (reference sequence). The CDR3 consists of 15 residues. CDR3 sequence: CASSNRRAAADTQYF. Here the CDR3 DNA reads TGTGCCAGCAGCAACCGACGGGCAGCGGCAGATACGCAGTATTTT.

This clonotype has just a few counts. In nucleotides, the CDR3 is TGTGCCAGCAGCTCCCTATCTCAGATGCGTGAGCAGTTCTTC. It encodes CASSSLSQMREQFF. This sequence joins TRBV11-2 and TRBJ2-1; no firm D call. Germline values: CDR1 SGHAT, CDR2 FQNNGV. The V gene lost 4 bases and the J gene lost 9 bases, with 16 bases spanning the gap. This CDR3 spans 14 amino acids.

This clonotype has more than one count but fewer than ten. The V gene is TRBV7-2, the J gene TRBJ2-7, with TRBD2 as a possible D gene (5 bases). The germline V gene has CDR1 SGHTA and CDR2 FQGNSA. The CDR3 is 13 residues long. Between the trimmed V and J ends, which lost 3 bases and 4 bases, there was a span of 10 bases. The CDR3 region is CASSLQPGYEQYV. The CDR3 nucleotides read TGTGCCAGCAGCTTGCAGCCGGGGTACGAGCAGTACGTC.

This clonotype was seen more than once but under ten times. CDR3 sequence reads: CASSFQGDRSGYTF. In nucleotides, the CDR3 is TGTGCCAGCAGCTTTCAGGGGGATCGTTCTGGCTACACCTTC. The genes are TRBV7-9 and TRBJ1-2; 7 positions match TRBD1. With 3 bases clipped from V and 7 bases from J, the junction kept 8 bases outside the gene matches. The CDR3 is 14 residues long. Germline V gene data show CDR1 as SEHNR and CDR2 as FQNEAQ (reference sequence).

This clonotype turned up a few times. This chain connects TRBV7-2 to TRBJ1-2; the D gene is possibly TRBD1 (5 bases). V lost 8 bases and J 4 bases, leaving 14 bases between the germline ends. Germline V gives CDR1 SGHTA, CDR2 FQGNSA. The CDR3 sequence is 13 residues long. The CDR3 DNA follows: TGTGCCAGCGGCTCCGGGACTCTCTATGGCTACACCTTC. This codes for CASGSGTLYGYTF.

The rearrangement joins TRBV7-3 to TRBJ2-6; D remains ambiguous. Trimming left V 3 bases short and J 2 bases short, with 2 bases between. The CDR3 runs to 13 residues. Germline values: CDR1 SGHTA, CDR2 FQGTGA. DNA of the CDR3: TGTGCCAGCAGCTTTACTGGGGCCAACGTCCTGACTTTC. Protein sequence: CASSFTGANVLTF. The full variable domain, with the rest looked up from reference TRBV7-3 and TRBJ2-6, is GAGVSQTPSNKVTEKGKYVELRCDPISGHTALYWYRQSLGQGPEFLIYFQGTGAADDSGLPNDRFFAVRPEGSVSTLKIQRTERGDSAVYLCASSFTGANVLTFGAGSRLTVL.

This clonotype was detected only a few times. This chain links TRBV5-1 with TRBJ2-3; tentatively, D is TRBD2 (6 bases). V lost 4 bases to trimming and J lost 1 base, with 10 bases between them. This CDR3 is 14 amino acids long. The germline V gene encodes CDR1 SGHRS and CDR2 YFSETQ. CDR3 protein: CASSGASGTDTQYF. The CDR3 DNA reads as TGCGCCAGCAGCGGGGCTAGCGGCACAGATACGCAGTATTTT.

V is TRBV4-2 and J is TRBJ1-4; TRBD1 agrees at 8 bases. The CDR3 spans 15 residues. CDR1 LGHNA and CDR2 YNFKEQ come from the germline V gene. The V gene end was trimmed by 4 bases and the J gene end by 10 bases; junction bases not matched to a gene: 11. In nucleotides, the CDR3 is TGTGCCAGCAGCCGGCCGGGACAGGCCCTTGCAAAACTGTTTTTT. It codes for CASSRPGQALAKLFF.

The chain recombines TRBV28 with TRBJ2-1; TRBD1 matches 11 bases. The trim removed 3 bases at V and 7 bases at J, leaving 2 bases unmatched. This CDR3 is 14 amino acids long. From germline, CDR1 is MDHEN and CDR2 SYDVKM. CDR3 residues: CASSFGTGGNEQFF. The CDR3 DNA reads TGTGCCAGCAGTTTCGGGACAGGGGGTAATGAGCAGTTCTTC.

This clonotype has ten or more counts. The rearrangement joins TRBV5-1 to TRBJ2-1; no reliable D call. V was pared by 2 bases and J by 1 base, with 10 bases between. Germline loops: CDR1 SGHRS, CDR2 YFSETQ. The CDR3 consists of 15 residues. CDR3 coding DNA: TGCGCCAGCAGCTTCGATCAGTCTTCCTACAATGAGCAGTTCTTC. This sequence encodes CASSFDQSSYNEQFF. The full variable domain, completed using reference TRBV5-1 and TRBJ2-1, is KAGVTQTPRYLIKTRGQQVTLSCSPISGHRSVSWYQQTPGQGLQFLFEYFSETQRNKGNFPGRFSGRQFSNSRSEMNVSTLELGDSALYLCASSFDQSSYNEQFFGPGTRLTVL.

This clonotype was detected ten times or more. The chain is built from TRBV7-3 and TRBJ2-5; TRBD2 aligns across 15 bases. V lost 3 bases, J lost 5 bases, and 4 bases stayed unmatched. The CDR3 runs 16 residues. CDR1 is SGHTA, CDR2 FQGTGA, per germline. CDR3 amino acids: CASSLGLAGGSETQYF. The CDR3 DNA sequence: TGTGCCAGCAGCTTGGGACTAGCGGGGGGATCGGAGACCCAGTACTTC. Filled out from reference TRBV7-3 and TRBJ2-5, the complete variable domain reads GAGVSQTPSNKVTEKGKYVELRCDPISGHTALYWYRQSLGQGPEFLIYFQGTGAADDSGLPNDRFFAVRPEGSVSTLKIQRTERGDSAVYLCASSLGLAGGSETQYFGPGTRLLVL.

This clonotype occurred many times. This rearrangement joins TRBV27 to TRBJ2-1; maybe TRBD2 (7 bases). Trimming pared 1 base from V and 4 bases from J, leaving 11 bases between. The CDR3 is made up of 15 amino acids. In germline, CDR1 is MNHEY, CDR2 SMNVEV (reference sequence). CDR3 region: CASSLLGGGYNEQFF. The CDR3 DNA sequence: TGTGCCAGCAGTTTATTAGGGGGGGGATACAATGAGCAGTTCTTC.

The chain combines TRBV4-3 with TRBJ2-3, with a weak D call TRBD1 (6 bases). CDR1 and CDR2 (germline): LGHNA, YSLEER. The CDR3 is 15 amino acids. The ends were cut back, 3 bases at V and 4 bases at J, with 14 bases in the middle. DNA for the CDR3: TGCGCCAGCAGCCAGGGTCCTGGGGGCGCAGATACGCAGTATTTT. Translating it yields CASSQGPGGADTQYF.

The rearrangement uses TRBV25-1 and TRBJ2-1; 7 nucleotides line up with TRBD2. The CDR3 spans 13 residues. J gave up 7 bases and V 6 bases, and 6 bases lay outside the gene matches. Germline V gives CDR1 MGHDK, CDR2 SYGVNS. The CDR3 loop is CASRGRGLNEQFF. CDR3 DNA sequence: TGTGCCAGCAGGGGGAGGGGCTTGAATGAGCAGTTCTTC.

V is TRBV7-2 and J is TRBJ2-1, with D unresolved. V was cut by 1 base and J by 7 bases, with 8 bases left in between. The CDR3 is 13 amino acids. Germline V gene data show CDR1 as SGHTA and CDR2 as FQGNSA. The CDR3 DNA follows: TGTGCCAGCAGCTTAGAGGCGGAGAATGAGCAGTTCTTC. Amino acid sequence: CASSLEAENEQFF.

The table lists this clonotype with a count of one. The V and J genes are TRBV4-2 and TRBJ2-4; D is unresolved. The V gene's germline CDR1 is LGHNA and CDR2 YNFKEQ. The V gene lost 4 bases and the J gene lost 0 bases, with 10 bases spanning the gap. This CDR3 is 15 amino acids long. The CDR3 protein is CASSPPQVAKNIQYF. CDR3 DNA: TGTGCCAGCAGCCCTCCTCAGGTAGCCAAAAACATTCAGTACTTC.

In its sample, this clonotype was seen a few times. CDR3 bases: TGTGCCAGCAGCCCTCAGCGGGGGGGTCAAGAGACCCAGTACTTC. Protein sequence: CASSPQRGGQETQYF. V usage is TRBV7-9 and J usage is TRBJ2-5, with 10 bases matching TRBD2. This CDR3 region has 15 residues. The ends lost 5 bases at V and 2 bases at J; junction bases unmatched: 5. Germline-derived CDR1 and CDR2 are SEHNR and FQNEAQ (reference sequence).

The rearrangement uses TRBV11-2 and TRBJ1-5; D is unclear. V lost 0 bases to trimming and J lost 7 bases, with 10 bases between them. CDR3 size: 14 residues. The V gene's germline CDR1 is SGHAT and CDR2 FQNNGV. The CDR3 region has the DNA TGTGCCAGCAGCTTAGATTCAACCGCGCAGCCCCAGCATTTT. This translates into CASSLDSTAQPQHF.

This rearrangement joins TRBV7-6 to TRBJ2-5, with a weak D call TRBD2 (6 bases). The CDR3 totals 14 residues. The germline V and J ends were trimmed by 4 bases and 0 bases, with 9 bases remaining between them. The germline CDR1 and CDR2 sequences are SGHVS and FNYEAQ. The CDR3 DNA reads as TGTGCCAGCAGCTCTCGACTAGACCAAGAGACCCAGTACTTC. It codes for CASSSRLDQETQYF.

The V gene is TRBV5-1, the J gene TRBJ1-3; tentative D call: TRBD1 (5 bases). Germline CDR1 SGHRS, CDR2 YFSETQ. Between the trimmed V and J ends, which lost 7 bases and 0 bases, there was a span of 14 bases. The CDR3 extends over 15 amino acids. The CDR3 coding sequence is TGCGCCAGCGAACCGGGACCGAACTCTGGAAACACCATATATTTT. Protein sequence: CASEPGPNSGNTIYF.

The rearrangement uses TRBV4-3 and TRBJ1-6; D is undetermined. Trimming removed 0 bases at V and 10 bases at J, with 13 bases between. The CDR3 runs to 15 residues. Germline CDR1 LGHNA, CDR2 YSLEER. The CDR3 spells CASSQDRGTASPLHF. CDR3 nucleotide sequence: TGCGCCAGCAGCCAAGATCGGGGAACGGCCTCACCCCTCCACTTT.

This clonotype was seen a handful of times. The chain joins TRBV20-1 to TRBJ1-1; 9 nucleotides match TRBD1. V shed 2 bases and J 5 bases; nucleotides not matched to a gene: 3. The length of the CDR3 is 13 residues. Germline CDR1 and CDR2: DFQATT and SNEGSKA (reference sequence). As DNA, the CDR3 is TGCAGTGCTAGACGGACAGGGGTAACTGAAGCTTTCTTT. Its translation is CSARRTGVTEAFF.